This T cell receptor beta chain was recovered during a study of cytomegalovirus exposure and HLA in healthy donors. Study overall: Unique TCRs numbering some 77 million, obtained from HLA-typed donors, made up an early data release. Study-wide findings and caveats: The study designated about 180 TCR beta chains cytomegalovirus-associated. Common viral pathogens (according to a later analysis) appeared linked to several of the most significant clusters.

Vbeta (60) and Jbeta (13) primers were used in the PCR. Only in-frame clones appear in the TCRdb table, and some are missing; sequencing was by immunoSEQ multiplex PCR. The sample carries approximately 170,000 clones, 75% to 90% recorded once. In regard to this clone: Its antigen is still unknown.

With 0 bases clipped from V and 5 bases from J, the junction kept 8 bases outside the gene matches. CDR1 and CDR2 from the germline V gene are SGHNT and YENEEA. The CDR3 has 17 residues. Material: PBMCs. The chain combines TRBV11-3 with TRBJ2-1; 9 bases align to TRBD2. The receptor comes from a boy between 2 and 10 years old in good health and CMV-seronegative. CDR3 nucleotide sequence: TGTGCCAGCAGCTTAGATACTGGGCTAGCGGGACACAATGAGCAGTTCTTC. It codes for CASSLDTGLAGHNEQFF.